These 27 T cell receptor beta chains share one sample of origin, sequenced in a study of T-cell memory formation after mild COVID-19. TCRdb ran MiXCR on the 5' RACE reads and lists one entry per CDR3 protein. The repertoire has roughly 580,000 distinct CDR3 sequences, around 17% of them found once; the top ten carry approximately 12%. The specimen sequenced was PBMCs or a T cell subset sorted from them (not recorded which). These receptors were taken from an adult woman who had mild COVID-19 (a few samples of this study predate the infection). Cell type and time point are not known.

This chain links TRBV6-2 or TRBV6-3 with TRBJ2-1; D might be TRBD2 (6 bases). Trimming removed 5 bases from V and 4 bases from J, with 12 bases in between. The CDR3 has 14 amino acids. In germline, CDR1 is MNHEY, CDR2 SVGEGT. The CDR3 protein is CASSGGTKYNEQFF. The DNA of the CDR3 is TGTGCCAGCAGTGGCGGGACGAAGTACAATGAGCAGTTCTTC.

The chain is built from TRBV6-5 and TRBJ1-3; no definite D call. The CDR3 is 14 residues long. Germline V gene lookup returns CDR1 MNHEY and CDR2 SVGAGI. V lost 2 bases and J lost 3, with 8 bases in between. This CDR3 is CASSYGLNGNTIYF. The CDR3 coding sequence is TGTGCCAGCAGTTACGGATTGAATGGAAACACCATATATTTT.

The genes are TRBV5-4 and TRBJ2-5; D gene unclear. With 5 bases removed from V and 4 bases from J, the gap between germline ends came to 12 bases. In germline, CDR1 is SGHNT, CDR2 YYREEE (reference sequence). The CDR3 extends over 13 amino acids. The CDR3 DNA is TGTGCCAGCAGGGGGAACGACCGAGAGACCCAGTACTTC. It is translated as CASRGNDRETQYF.

The chain uses TRBV11-2 and TRBJ2-1; 14 nucleotides align to TRBD2. The ends lost 5 bases at V and 9 bases at J; junction bases unmatched: 12. In germline, CDR1 is SGHAT, CDR2 FQNNGV. This CDR3 is 17 amino acids long. The CDR3 sequence is CASSLGLAGELDGEQFF. The CDR3 DNA reads TGTGCCAGCAGCCTGGGACTAGCGGGAGAATTGGACGGTGAGCAGTTCTTC.

The genes are TRBV12-3 or TRBV12-4 and TRBJ2-1, with 12 bases that match TRBD2. This CDR3 is built from 19 residues. V dropped 3 bases and J dropped 1; count of bases not matched to a gene: 10. The CDR3 DNA reads TGTGCCAGCAGTTTTGTTGCGAGACTAGCGGGAGCTTCCTACAATGAGCAGTTCTTC. Translating it yields CASSFVARLAGASYNEQFF.

The chain joins TRBV6-5 to TRBJ2-1; TRBD2 matches at 11 bases. Per the germline V gene, CDR1 is MNHEY and CDR2 is SVGAGI. V shed 7 bases, J shed 6 bases, and the junction held 5 bases outside the gene matches. The CDR3 length is 14 residues. The CDR3 here is CASNLAGGPNEQFF. The CDR3 region has the DNA TGTGCCAGCAACTTAGCGGGAGGGCCCAATGAGCAGTTCTTC.

The rearrangement links TRBV30 to TRBJ2-7; TRBD1 matches at 7 bases. The CDR3 loop spans 14 amino acids. From germline, CDR1 is GTSNPN and CDR2 SVGIG (reference sequence). The J segment lost 2 bases and the V segment lost 5 bases, leaving 9 bases of the junction unmatched. The CDR3 loop reads CAWARQGVAYEQYF. The DNA for the CDR3 is TGTGCCTGGGCCCGACAGGGAGTGGCCTACGAGCAGTACTTC.

In its sample, this clonotype was seen a few times. This rearrangement joins TRBV7-9 to TRBJ2-5; either TRBD1 or TRBD2 may supply D (5 bases each). Germline CDR1 reads SEHNR; CDR2 reads FQNEAQ (reference sequence). Between the trimmed V and J ends, which lost 4 bases and 2 bases, there was a span of 14 bases. The CDR3 sequence is 15 residues long. This CDR3 is CASSSSGTAQETQYF. CDR3 sequence (DNA): TGTGCCAGCAGCTCCTCAGGGACGGCACAAGAGACCCAGTACTTC.

The V call is TRBV7-2, the J call TRBJ2-3, with 11 bases fitting TRBD2. The CDR3 is 17 residues long. Germline-derived CDR1 and CDR2 are SGHTA and FQGNSA. V dropped 4 bases and J dropped 4; count of bases not matched to a gene: 10. This CDR3 reads CASSSMISGGAADTQYF. DNA for the CDR3: TGTGCCAGCAGCTCTATGATTAGCGGGGGGGCCGCAGATACGCAGTATTTT.

This chain connects TRBV12-3 or TRBV12-4 to TRBJ1-1; D ambiguous. This CDR3 is built from 13 residues. V was trimmed by 3 bases and J by 1 base, leaving 6 bases between them. For the CDR3, the DNA is TGTGCCAGCAGTTTGTACAGGAACACTGAAGCTTTCTTT. It specifies CASSLYRNTEAFF.

In regard to this clonotype: Germline and junction disagree at one end, which may indicate a read error. The chain recombines TRBV30 with TRBJ2-2; D perhaps matches TRBD2 (5 bases). Germline V gene sequence: CDR1 GTSNPN, CDR2 SVGIG (reference sequence). The CDR3 runs 11 residues. CDR3 amino acids: CAWRGAGDLFF. CDR3 bases: TGTGCCTGGAGGGGAGCCGGGGATCTGTTTTTT.

The V call is TRBV6-2 or TRBV6-3, the J call TRBJ2-7; D unresolved. V was pared by 0 bases and J by 5 bases, with 5 bases between. The CDR3 totals 12 residues. CDR1 and CDR2 from the germline V gene are MNHEY and SVGEGT. The CDR3 is CASSYSLNEQYF. The DNA of the CDR3 is TGTGCCAGCAGTTACTCGCTGAACGAGCAGTACTTC.

The chain couples TRBV5-1 to TRBJ2-6; TRBD1 matches at 11 bases. Germline V gene sequence: CDR1 SGHRS, CDR2 YFSETQ. Trimming removed 4 bases from V and 2 bases from J; junction bases left unmatched: 2. The CDR3 runs to 16 residues. The CDR3 protein is CASSRTGGAGANVLTF. CDR3 coding DNA: TGCGCCAGCAGCCGGACAGGGGGCGCTGGGGCCAACGTCCTGACTTTC.

This clonotype came up a few times. The V call is TRBV6-5, the J call TRBJ2-3; possible D gene TRBD1, 6 bases. V shed 3 bases and J shed 3 bases, with 10 bases lying between them. Germline V CDR1 and CDR2: MNHEY, SVGAGI. The CDR3 is made up of 14 amino acids. The CDR3 loop reads CASSYQGRTDTQYF. The CDR3 coding sequence is TGTGCCAGCAGTTATCAGGGGCGGACAGATACGCAGTATTTT.

This clonotype was counted at least ten times. The chain uses TRBV12-3 or TRBV12-4 and TRBJ2-7; D could derive from TRBD1 or TRBD2 (5 bases each). CDR3 length: 16 residues. Trimming took 6 bases from V and 4 from J, leaving 22 bases between them. The CDR3 is CASSDRDGWLNYEQYF. Written as DNA, the CDR3 is TGTGCCAGCAGCGATCGGGACGGCTGGTTGAATTACGAGCAGTACTTC.

J is TRBJ2-2 and V is TRBV7-6; 8 bases line up with TRBD2. V trimming: 5 bases; J trimming: 5 bases; junction bases outside the gene matches: 13. Germline lookup yields CDR1 SGHVS and CDR2 FNYEAQ. This CDR3 is 17 amino acids long. CDR3 region: CASSPSREREITGELFF. CDR3 coding DNA: TGTGCCAGCAGCCCCTCCCGCGAGCGGGAGATAACCGGGGAGCTGTTTTTT.

The chain is built from TRBV6-6 and TRBJ2-5; 9 positions agree with TRBD2. V was clipped by 6 bases and J by 2 bases; unmatched bases: 10. The CDR3 consists of 16 residues. Germline CDR1 is MNHNY and CDR2 is SVGAGI (reference sequence). CDR3 DNA sequence: TGTGCCAGCAGACCTCTAGCGGGGCGTTATCAAGAGACCCAGTACTTC. This encodes CASRPLAGRYQETQYF.

This chain uses TRBV7-2 with TRBJ2-4; D remains unclear. Per the germline V gene, CDR1 is SGHTA and CDR2 is FQGNSA. Trimming left V 5 bases short and J 6 bases short, with 8 bases between. The CDR3 is 12 residues long. CDR3 sequence reads: CASSLGPNIQYF. CDR3 sequence (DNA): TGTGCCAGCAGCCTTGGACCAAACATTCAGTACTTC.

V is TRBV5-1 and J is TRBJ2-1; 16 bases agree with TRBD2. The CDR3 sequence is 15 residues long. The V gene's germline CDR1 is SGHRS and CDR2 YFSETQ. J lost 10 bases, V lost 4 bases, and 5 bases had no gene match. The CDR3 sequence: CASSTGLAGGEEQFF. The CDR3 DNA reads TGCGCCAGCAGCACGGGACTAGCGGGAGGGGAGGAGCAGTTCTTC.

This clonotype was counted only a few times. Here the CDR3 reads CASSGSGGTDTQYF. The CDR3 bases are TGTGCCAGCAGCGGCAGCGGGGGTACAGATACGCAGTATTTT. The chain employs TRBV5-6 and TRBJ2-3; 8 positions match TRBD2. CDR1 is SGHDT, CDR2 YYEEEE, per germline. The CDR3 runs 14 residues. Trimming removed 4 bases from V and 3 bases from J; junction bases left unmatched: 4.

The chain links TRBV12-3 or TRBV12-4 to TRBJ2-5; 10 bases agree with TRBD2. The CDR3 totals 18 residues. V lost 6 bases and J lost 5; bases outside the gene matches: 18. The DNA for the CDR3 is TGTGCCAGCAGCACAGAACTACCAACTAGCGGGACGGGGGAGACCCAGTACTTC. Its translation is CASSTELPTSGTGETQYF.

This clonotype appeared many times. The V and J genes are TRBV7-9 and TRBJ1-1; D ambiguous. Germline-derived CDR1 and CDR2 are SEHNR and FQNEAQ (reference sequence). This CDR3 is 11 amino acids long. Trimming removed 6 bases from V and 1 base from J, with 3 bases in between. Here the CDR3 DNA reads TGTGCCAGCAGTCGGAACACTGAAGCTTTCTTT. It yields the protein CASSRNTEAFF.

This clonotype came up a few times. The germline gene is not matched at one end of the junction; a read error may be the cause. The J gene is TRBJ2-2, the V gene TRBV6-5; tentatively, D is TRBD1 (5 bases). CDR3 length equals 14 residues. Germline loops: CDR1 MNHEY, CDR2 SVGAGI. The CDR3 protein is CASSSSGNSGELFF. As DNA, the CDR3 is TGTGCCAGCAGTTCGTCAGGGAACTCCGGGGAGCTGTTTTTT.

This clonotype was observed many times. V usage is TRBV7-8 and J usage is TRBJ1-5; D uncertain. The germline V and J ends were trimmed by 2 bases and 1 base, with 9 bases remaining between them. CDR1 and CDR2 (germline): SGHVS, FQNEAQ. The CDR3 length is 15 residues. The CDR3 sequence is CASSLTLDSNQPQHF. CDR3 DNA sequence: TGTGCCAGCAGCTTAACTTTAGACAGCAATCAGCCCCAGCATTTT.

This clonotype was found a few times. The chain links TRBV12-3 or TRBV12-4 to TRBJ2-2; 7 bases line up with TRBD1. V gave up 7 bases and J gave up 7 bases; unmatched junction bases: 12. The CDR3 consists of 15 residues. The CDR3 reads CASILLRTGGGELFF. The CDR3 DNA reads as TGTGCCAGCATCCTCCTTCGGACAGGAGGCGGGGAGCTGTTTTTT.

CDR3 nucleotides: TGCGCCAGCAGCTTGGTTACAGGGGCCAATCAGCCCCAGCATTTT. Translation gives CASSLVTGANQPQHF. The chain is built from TRBV5-1 and TRBJ1-5; 7 bases are shared with TRBD1. V gave up 0 bases and J gave up 3 bases; unmatched junction bases: 3. Per germline, CDR1 SGHRS and CDR2 YFSETQ. The CDR3 has 15 amino acids.

This clonotype was picked up a small number of times. This rearrangement joins TRBV7-2 to TRBJ2-7; TRBD2 aligns across 7 bases. The length of the CDR3 is 15 residues. V shed 0 bases and J 5 bases; nucleotides not matched to a gene: 7. Germline CDR1 is SGHTA and CDR2 is FQGNSA. This CDR3 reads CASSLAGRAVHEQYF. CDR3 DNA sequence: TGTGCCAGCAGCTTAGCGGGGAGGGCCGTCCACGAGCAGTACTTC.